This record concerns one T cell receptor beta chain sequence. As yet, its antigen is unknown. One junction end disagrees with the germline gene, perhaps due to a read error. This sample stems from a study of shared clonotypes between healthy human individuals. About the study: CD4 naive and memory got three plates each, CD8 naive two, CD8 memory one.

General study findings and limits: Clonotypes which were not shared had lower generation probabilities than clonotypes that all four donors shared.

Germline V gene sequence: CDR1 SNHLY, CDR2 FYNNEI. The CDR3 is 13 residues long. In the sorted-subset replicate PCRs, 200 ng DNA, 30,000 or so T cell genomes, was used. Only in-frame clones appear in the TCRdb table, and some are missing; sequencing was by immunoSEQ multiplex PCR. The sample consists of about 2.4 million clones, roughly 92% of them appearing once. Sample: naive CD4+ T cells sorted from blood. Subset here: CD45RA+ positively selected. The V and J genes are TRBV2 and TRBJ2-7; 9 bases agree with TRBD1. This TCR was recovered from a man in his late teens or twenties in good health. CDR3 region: CASREGQGLEQYF. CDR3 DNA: TGTGCCAGCAGGGAAGGACAGGGGTTGGAGCAGTACTTC.